This record covers a single T cell receptor (beta chain). Its antigen is still unknown. The input lacks base qualities; no much larger clone sits a single base away. These data originate in a study of blood T cell repertoires in COVID-19 (dated by TCRdb to the early 2020s). As for the study more broadly: Collaborator samples came from the United States, Italy and Spain and covered acute and convalescent phases of COVID-19. The material from the prospective study consisted of cDNA or gDNA derived from T cells, B-cell-depleted T cells, or PBMCs. Subjects who had been exposed to COVID-19, were actively infected with it, or had recovered from it provided the deeply sampled blood TCRbeta repertoires that made up the dataset. The repertoires were released in a freely available public database meant as a resource for research on the immune response to SARS-CoV-2. The samples were drawn from the first 160 participants of the ongoing ImmuneRACE study and from 950 to 1,500 subjects provided by 6 global collaborators. Sample metadata almost always included a de-identified subject ID, COVID-19 status, age in years and sex. HLA class I and class II types, where available, came from metadata supplied by the sample provider rather than from assay-based typing.

The full study reports these points: Clinical and demographic metadata were provided uncurated, with the amount varying by source and participant.

The immunoSEQ Assay, a bias-controlled multiplex PCR, was used to amplify TCRbeta CDR3 regions from genomic DNA. Regarding the original processing steps: Within the assay, amplification of reference gene primers was used to estimate how many nucleated cells each sample contained. To quantify the absolute abundance of each unique TCRbeta CDR3 rearrangement, sequence reads were collapsed and filtered. For each sample, productive Simpson clonality was calculated as the square root of Simpson's diversity index across productive rearrangements. Not all clones reach the TCRdb copy of this immuneACCESS table, which keeps in-frame sequences only. Checked studies attribute under half of the gap to unresolved V genes and leave the rest unexplained. V, J and clone size were drawn from that table, and D and trimming were deduced from the DNA. This sample is represented by some 330,000 clones; 83% of them were singletons. Of the sample, approximately 4.7% is held by the ten largest clones.

In the prospective study, participants were roughly 18 to 89 years old, resided in about 25 geographic areas of the United States, and were enrolled through a virtual design. In the prospective study, participants were assigned to cohorts based on the clinical history participants reported in a screening survey and a study questionnaire. ImmuneRACE Cohort 3 recovered participants were defined by two consecutive negative NP/OP PCR tests, healthcare professional clearance, or symptom resolution. In the prospective study, whole blood, serum and a nasopharyngeal or oropharyngeal swab were collected from each participant by mobile phlebotomists. Participants in the prospective study had the option to provide additional blood draws and questionnaires over an approximately 2-month period. Blood samples from the prospective study were shipped frozen or at room temperature prior to DNA extraction. This TCR was recovered from a woman aged 45-59 years who had recovered from COVID-19. Material: PBMCs or T cells enriched from blood (not recorded which).

The CDR3 protein is CASSAGGPQGVDQPQHF. At the DNA level, the sequence is TGTGCCAGCAGCGCCGGGGGACCACAGGGGGTCGATCAGCCCCAGCATTTT. The chain links TRBV9 with TRBJ1-5; the junction holds 8 bases that match TRBD1. The germline V gene provides CDR1 SGDLS and CDR2 YYNGEE. CDR3 length: 17 amino acids, cysteine to phenylalanine. Of the read, only the CDR3 DNA is kept; its 51 bases are in frame from base 1. V is trimmed back by 3 bases and J by 5 bases, and the junction contains 13 bases that no gene match accounts for.